The present T cell receptor beta chain was sequenced within a study of somatic mutations in cytotoxic T cells in rheumatoid arthritis. Across the study: Right after diagnosis, and before any treatment had started, patient peripheral blood (about 29 ml EDTA) was drawn.

Using immunoSEQ multiplex PCR, the repertoire was profiled, and TCRdb retains in-frame clones only, with some absent. The sample has thousands of clones; just under 85% are singletons. CDR3 size: 14 residues. CDR1 and CDR2 (germline): SGHAT, FQNNGV. The V end lost 2 bases, the J end lost 0 bases, and 7 bases lay between the germline ends. This TCR was recovered from an adult with rheumatoid arthritis. The sequencing sample was made of CD8+ T cells sorted from blood. J is TRBJ1-1 and V is TRBV11-2; D uncertain. Here the CDR3 reads CASSLFGLNTEAFF. The CDR3 DNA reads TGTGCCAGCAGCTTATTCGGGCTGAACACTGAAGCTTTCTTT. The full variable domain, completed using reference TRBV11-2 and TRBJ1-1, is EAGVAQSPRYKIIEKRQSVAFWCNPISGHATLYWYQQILGQGPKLLIQFQNNGVVDDSQLPKDRFSAERLKGVDSTLKIQPAKLEDSAVYLCASSLFGLNTEAFFGQGTRLTVV.